The T cell receptor beta chain under discussion was sequenced for a study of shared clonotypes between healthy human individuals (dated by TCRdb to 2018 to 2020). Study-wide context: A couple of women and three men aged 18 to 49 years were included in the cohort. For each donor, three plates each were used for CD4 naive and CD4 memory, two plates were used for CD8 naive, and one plate was used for CD8 memory. Each donor's leukapheresis produced roughly between about 0.8 and 8.9 billion PBMCs. Different laboratories and diverse techniques were used to prepare libraries and sequence TCR repertoires, to increase sequencing depth and limit assay-specific biases. The study deeply sequenced blood TCR repertoires of several healthy adults to estimate repertoire size and the extent of clonotype sharing between individuals. Summary of the overall study and its limitations: The small number of donors limited the genetic and exposure-history diversity represented. Sampling was limited to blood, and TCR repertoires in tissue likely differ from TCR repertoires in blood. Roughly 5% of naive CD4, roughly 3.6% of naive CD8, roughly 2.5% of memory CD4, and 0.4% of memory CD8 clonotypes were shared across several donors. Naive subsets generally had larger estimated clonotype richness than memory subsets. Compared with non-shared clonotypes, the clonotypes found in all four sorted-subset donors had higher generation probabilities. Based on pairwise subsampling, the degree of clonotype sharing among donors was expected to be affected by sequencing depth. Rarefaction of sorted-subset datasets indicated incomplete sequencing despite the large sequencing depth.

TCR CDR3 regions were amplified from genomic DNA by multiplex PCR using the deep immunoSEQ assay. Genomic DNA extracted from each cell subset was distributed evenly over all wells of several immunoSEQ 96-well plates, and each plate served as one replicate. For sorted subsets, around 0.2 ug genomic DNA, equal to 25,000 to 35,000 T cell genomes, was loaded into each replicate PCR. The purified libraries were quantified using a Qubit 3.0 fluorometer, sized with a Bioanalyzer 2100, and then quantified again using the KAPA Library Quantification kit. A separate single-read 150-cycle Illumina NextSeq 550 flow cell was used to sequence each immunoSEQ 96-well plate. The original pipeline was this. Because the immunoSEQ output included only junctional sequences and no quality scores, the filtering could not be the same as the filtering used for full-length reads. To assign V/J genes and CDR3, sequences were annotated using PyIR, a Python wrapper for IgBLAST v1.9, with IMGT germline references. Any read was removed if the V/J assignment was weak (E-value above 1e-6), the CDR3 was missing, or the read contained stop codons, out-of-frame junctions, or ambiguous translated residues. V3J clonotypes were defined as sequences sharing the same inferred V gene, J gene, and CDR3 amino acid sequence. To compute the percentage overlap between repertoires, the number of shared unique clonotypes was divided by the size of the smaller repertoire. Repertoire richness was assessed with RTK rarefaction, the Chao1 estimator, and Recon v2.1 estimates of unobserved clonotypes. OLGA was used to compute generation probabilities for all TCRbeta clonotypes that the gDNA method yielded from a few donors. This is the immuneACCESS table as TCRdb keeps it, with only in-frame sequences that have V and J called. A part of the clones is gone; compared with another copy, unresolved V genes explain less than half, and the rest is unexplained. The D gene and trimming were derived from the DNA, and the V and J assignments and clone size from that table. In all, the sample holds 2 million to 3 million clones, and over 85% of those were seen once. The top ten constitute roughly 0.39% of the sample.

The CDR3 holds 19 amino acids from the cysteine to the phenylalanine. The DNA shown is the 57-base CDR3, in frame from base 1. The germline V gene supplies CDR1 MGHRA and CDR2 YSYEKL. Trimmed from V: 4 bases; trimmed from J: 0 bases; junction bases lacking a gene match: 13. Donors were healthy HIV-negative adults with no recently reported acute infections or vaccinations. Only Caucasian adults living in Nashville, Tennessee, USA were represented among the donors. Magnetic negative selection was used to enrich CD4+ T cells, after which naive cells were positively selected on CD45RA and the negative fraction became the memory subset. Blood was collected by leukapheresis, and PBMCs were isolated by Ficoll-Histopaque density gradient centrifugation and then cryopreserved in liquid nitrogen vapor phase. Purity and quantity of every magnetically sorted T cell population were checked by analytical flow cytometry. Genomic DNA was isolated from each sorted fraction and quantified by UV absorbance on a Nanodrop 2000c.

In the case of this clone: What this receptor recognizes is not known. Per-base qualities were not stored, and no clone one base away is much larger.

The V and J genes are TRBV4-1 and TRBJ2-2; TRBD2 matches 8 bases in the middle. The sample consisted of naive CD4+ T cells from PBMCs. Interpreted using the paper, the cell subset or site label stands for: CD45RA+ positively selected. The receptor comes from a man aged 18 to 29 in good health. Some clones in this sample may be carry-over from other donors' samples. The nucleotide sequence is given as TGCGCCAGCAGCCGACTCGGGTGGGGCGGGAGGCCGAACACCGGGGAGCTGTTTTTT. It translates as CASSRLGWGGRPNTGELFF.